This note documents a single T cell receptor beta chain sequence. The TCR alpha and TCR beta cDNA libraries, bearing sample barcodes and UMIs, were generated by 5'RACE using constant-segment primers. TCRdb called the 5' RACE reads again in MiXCR, with one record for every CDR3 protein. The sample yields 250,000 to 400,000 distinct CDR3 sequences, roughly 13% seen once. This CDR3 has 13 residues. The germline V gene has CDR1 SEHNR and CDR2 FQNEAQ (reference sequence). Trimming shortened V by 1 base and J by 5 bases, and 7 bases separated the two germline ends. This entry comes from a study of T-cell memory formation after mild COVID-19.

Material for sequencing was PBMCs or a T cell subset sorted from them (not recorded which). J is TRBJ2-3 and V is TRBV7-9; no clear D gene. The receptor comes from a man aged 18 to 30 who had mild COVID-19 (a few samples of this study predate the infection). Cell type and time point are not known. The CDR3 coding sequence is TGTGCCAGCAGCTTAGTAGATGTAGATACGCAGTATTTT. Its translation is CASSLVDVDTQYF.